This entry features one T cell receptor beta chain sequence. This specimen comes from a study of technical replicates of blood from several donors. Libraries were prepared by immunoSEQ multiplex PCR; TCRdb keeps only in-frame clonotypes and omits some of them. Among tens of thousands of clones listed, 88% were seen once. Trimming removed 5 bases at V and 9 bases at J, with 11 bases between. The CDR3 runs 12 residues. The germline gives CDR1 SGHNT, CDR2 YENEEA. The chain employs TRBV11-3 and TRBJ2-1, with D unclear. The specimen was PBMCs. The receptor was derived from a human donor in good health. Some clones in this sample may be carry-over from other donors' samples. In DNA, the CDR3 is TGTGCCAGCAGCCTCCGCTCAGGTGAGCAGTTCTTC. As protein: CASSLRSGEQFF. The variable domain in full, completed from reference TRBV11-3 and TRBJ2-1, reads EAGVVQSPRYKIIEKKQPVAFWCNPISGHNTLYWYLQNLGQGPELLIRYENEEAVDDSQLPKDRFSAERLKGVDSTLKIQPAELGDSAVYLCASSLRSGEQFFGPGTRLTVL.